This T cell receptor (beta chain) originates from a study of T-cell reconstitution after alpha-beta-depleted transplantation in children. Construction of the TCRbeta library involved unique molecular identifiers. Each CDR3 protein gets one entry after TCRdb re-called the PCR reads with MiXCR. This table has 490,000 or so distinct CDR3 sequences, roughly an eighth appearing once. Losses at the gene ends were 5 bases for V and 1 base for J; bases not matched to a gene: 8. The CDR3 has 16 amino acids. Germline V gene data show CDR1 as SGHTA and CDR2 as FQGNSA. Sequenced here: PBMCs from the stem cell graft donor, sampled from the stem cell graft. This TCR was sampled from a human donor who donated a stem cell graft to a child with combined immunodeficiency. The chain is built from TRBV7-2 and TRBJ2-3; 8 bases align to TRBD2. The CDR3 region is CASSPGGMRGTDTQYF. Written as DNA, the CDR3 is TGTGCCAGCAGCCCGGGGGGGATGAGGGGCACAGATACGCAGTATTTT.